The T cell receptor (beta chain) under discussion was sequenced for a study of T cells in Graves' hyperthyroidism and ophthalmopathy. About the research overall: Peripheral blood was collected at initial diagnosis, before any treatment.

Uncontrolled infection, other autoimmune disease, pregnancy or lactation excluded patients. The study based diagnoses on clinical symptoms, serum thyroxine and TRAb, thyroid ultrasound and orbital computed tomography. The germline V gene has CDR1 DFQATT and CDR2 SNEGSKA (reference sequence). The CDR3 has 12 amino acids. The ends lost 6 bases at V and 2 bases at J; junction bases unmatched: 4. The TCR beta CDR3 regions underwent amplification using RNA transcripts as the source. The primer set for the first-round RT-PCR of the TCR CDR3 was HTBI. TCRdb ran MiXCR on the multiplex PCR reads and lists one entry per CDR3 protein. The repertoire includes 700,000 or so distinct CDR3 sequences, 16% of them detected once, and around 8% sits in the top ten. This clonotype was observed many times.

The chain has TRBV20-1 and TRBJ2-7; 7 bases are a match to TRBD1. The origin of this receptor is a man aged 18-30 years with Graves' hyperthyroidism. The specimen was blood. The CDR3 DNA reads TGCAGTGCCTGGGACAGCACCTACGAGCAGTACTTC. It is translated as CSAWDSTYEQYF.